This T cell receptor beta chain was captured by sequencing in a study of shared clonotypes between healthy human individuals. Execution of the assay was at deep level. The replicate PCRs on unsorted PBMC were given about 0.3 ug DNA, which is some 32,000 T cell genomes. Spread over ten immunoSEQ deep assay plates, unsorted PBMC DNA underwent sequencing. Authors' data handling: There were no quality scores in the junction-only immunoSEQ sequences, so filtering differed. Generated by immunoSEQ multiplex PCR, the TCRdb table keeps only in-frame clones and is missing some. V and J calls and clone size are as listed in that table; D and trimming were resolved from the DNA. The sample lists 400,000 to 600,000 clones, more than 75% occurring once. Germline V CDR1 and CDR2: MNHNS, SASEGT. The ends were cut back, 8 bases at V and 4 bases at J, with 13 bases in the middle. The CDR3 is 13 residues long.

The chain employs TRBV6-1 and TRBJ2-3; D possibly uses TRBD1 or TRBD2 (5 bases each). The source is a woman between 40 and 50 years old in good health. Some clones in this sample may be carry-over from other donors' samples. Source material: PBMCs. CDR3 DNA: TGTGCCAGCGTGTTCGGGGCGGCAGATACGCAGTATTTT. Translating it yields CASVFGAADTQYF.